A single sample is the source of the 24 T cell receptor beta chains below, sequenced in a study of T-cell reconstitution after alpha-beta-depleted transplantation in children. It was with unique molecular identifiers that the TCRbeta library was prepared. TCRdb used MiXCR to reprocess the PCR reads, holding one entry per CDR3 protein. Found here are 700,000 to 850,000 distinct CDR3 sequences, roughly 15% of them singletons; the top ten hold under 6%. Sequenced material: PBMCs, mostly from graft donor cells, taken 360 days after TCRalphabeta/CD19-depleted stem cell transplant. These receptors all come from a male patient younger than 18 who had a stem cell transplant for acute lymphoblastic leukemia, so the T cells may come from the graft donor.

This sequence joins TRBV2 and TRBJ1-2; maybe TRBD1 (6 bases). Germline CDR1 reads SNHLY; CDR2 reads FYNNEI. This CDR3 comprises 12 residues. Trimming took 7 bases from V and 8 from J, leaving 14 bases between them. The CDR3 sequence: CASTQEGVGYTF. The CDR3 DNA is TGTGCCAGCACCCAAGAGGGGGTAGGCTACACCTTC.

V and J are TRBV20-1 and TRBJ2-7; 7 bases agree with TRBD2. Germline values: CDR1 DFQATT, CDR2 SNEGSKA (reference sequence). The CDR3 is 14 residues long. Unmatched junction bases numbered 8, after V lost 1 base and J lost 5 bases. The CDR3 DNA sequence: TGCAGTGCTAGAGGGAGACTAGCTTCCAACGAGCAGTACTTC. It yields the protein CSARGRLASNEQYF.

The CDR3 reads CASSLGTGDIQYF. The CDR3 nucleotides read TGTGCCAGCAGCTTAGGCACAGGGGACATTCAGTACTTC. The chain combines TRBV7-8 with TRBJ2-4, with 7 bases lining up with TRBD1. The junction had 2 bases not matched to a gene; V was cut back by 1 base and J by 8 bases. CDR1 and CDR2 (germline): SGHVS, FQNEAQ. The CDR3 length is 13 residues.

This clonotype was recorded many times. The chain couples TRBV7-8 to TRBJ2-6; maybe TRBD1 (6 bases). This CDR3 has 17 residues. Germline V CDR1 and CDR2: SGHVS, FQNEAQ. V was trimmed by 7 bases and J by 2 bases, leaving 18 bases between them. The chain's CDR3 is CASMTGTHRAGANVLTF. The DNA for the CDR3 is TGTGCCAGCATGACGGGGACCCACAGGGCTGGGGCCAACGTCCTGACTTTC.

V is TRBV20-1 and J is TRBJ2-5; D may be TRBD2 (6 bases). Trimming stripped 7 bases from V and 5 bases from J, with 23 bases between. The CDR3 runs to 15 residues. Germline V lookup: CDR1 DFQATT, CDR2 SNEGSKA (reference sequence). The DNA for the CDR3 is TGCAGTGTACTAGCTTGGGACCGAACGGGGGAGACCCAGTACTTC. It specifies CSVLAWDRTGETQYF.

Only a few counts were recorded for this clonotype. The rearrangement uses TRBV5-1 and TRBJ2-7, with TRBD2 identical over 7 bases. The CDR3 consists of 14 residues. Germline trimming cut 4 bases from V and 5 bases from J; bases unmatched to any gene: 9. Looked up from germline, CDR1 is SGHRS and CDR2 is YFSETQ. The CDR3 here is CASSGWTSPNEQYF. CDR3 in DNA: TGCGCCAGCAGCGGATGGACTAGTCCCAACGAGCAGTACTTC.

This clonotype was counted only a few times. This sequence joins TRBV18 and TRBJ1-5; D call uncertain. The CDR3 spans 13 residues. Germline CDR1 and CDR2: KGHSH and LQKENI. Deletions cut 6 bases from V and 10 bases from J, with 16 bases between. CDR3 region: CASSPGGLGPQHF. The CDR3 nucleotides read TGTGCCAGCTCCCCGGGTGGCCTAGGTCCCCAGCATTTT.

For this clonotype: A junction boundary mismatches the germline segment, possibly from a read error. The genes are TRBV11-2 and TRBJ2-3; 10 bases are a match to TRBD2. CDR1 SGHAT and CDR2 FQNNGV come from the germline V gene. This CDR3 has 14 residues. The CDR3 reads CASGLLAGTDTQYF. The CDR3 coding sequence is TGTGCCAGCGGCTTACTAGCGGGGACAGATACGCAGTATTTT.

Here the CDR3 DNA reads TGTGCCAGCACCCCACGACCAGGGAGGGTTGTGGATAGCAATCAGCCCCAGCATTTT. Protein sequence: CASTPRPGRVVDSNQPQHF. The chain employs TRBV7-8 and TRBJ1-5; tentatively, D is TRBD1 (5 bases). The germline V gene has CDR1 SGHVS and CDR2 FQNEAQ. The CDR3 is made up of 19 amino acids. The V end was cut by 7 bases, the J end by 0 bases, with 25 bases between.

Only a few counts were recorded for this clonotype. CDR3 region: CASSLTPQPQHF. The CDR3 DNA reads TGTGCCAGCAGTTTAACGCCCCAGCCCCAGCATTTT. The genes are TRBV12-3 or TRBV12-4 and TRBJ1-5; D is undetermined. The length of the CDR3 is 12 residues. V dropped 2 bases and J dropped 7 bases, with 6 bases sitting between them.

The CDR3 here is CASSFKVLGTGELFF. CDR3 coding DNA: TGTGCCAGCAGCTTTAAGGTTTTGGGAACCGGGGAGCTGTTTTTT. J is TRBJ2-2 and V is TRBV7-2; D remains ambiguous. The ends were cut back, 3 bases at V and 5 bases at J, with 13 bases in the middle. CDR3 length: 15 residues. Looked up from germline, CDR1 is SGHTA and CDR2 is FQGNSA.

This clonotype came up many times. The V call is TRBV7-9, the J call TRBJ1-1; no clear D. Germline V gene lookup returns CDR1 SEHNR and CDR2 FQNEAQ (reference sequence). The CDR3 runs to 15 residues. V was cut by 5 bases and J by 0 bases, with 13 bases left in between. DNA for the CDR3: TGTGCCAGCAGCCTCTTCAGTAGGGTGAACACTGAAGCTTTCTTT. Translation: CASSLFSRVNTEAFF.

The chain links TRBV7-8 to TRBJ2-3; the D is unclear. This CDR3 is built from 13 residues. With 3 bases removed from V and 5 bases from J, the gap between germline ends came to 9 bases. CDR1 is SGHVS and CDR2 is FQNEAQ in the germline V gene. The CDR3 coding sequence is TGTGCCAGCAGCTTGCGAGCCATAGATACGCAGTATTTT. It yields the protein CASSLRAIDTQYF.

This clonotype was detected a few times. The chain combines TRBV15 with TRBJ2-1; D is unresolved. The CDR3 contains 13 residues. The germline CDR1 and CDR2 sequences are LNHNV and YYDKDF (reference sequence). With 5 bases removed from V and 7 bases from J, the gap between germline ends came to 12 bases. CDR3 in amino acids: CATSPYDRNEQFF. The CDR3 bases are TGTGCCACCAGCCCTTACGACCGTAATGAGCAGTTCTTC.

This clonotype appeared many times. V usage is TRBV24-1 and J usage is TRBJ2-1; no definite D call. With 3 bases removed from V and 7 bases from J, the gap between germline ends came to 9 bases. The CDR3 runs 13 residues. Germline values: CDR1 KGHDR, CDR2 SFDVKD. CDR3 coding DNA: TGTGCCACCAGTGATCCCCTCTGGAATGAGCAGTTCTTC. It translates to CATSDPLWNEQFF.

Only a few counts were recorded for this clonotype. The chain uses TRBV24-1 and TRBJ2-7; 8 positions match TRBD2. The germline CDR1 and CDR2 sequences are KGHDR and SFDVKD. The CDR3 consists of 18 residues. With 3 bases clipped from V and 0 bases from J, the junction kept 12 bases outside the gene matches. CDR3 sequence (DNA): TGTGCCACCAGTGATCGCTCCCGGGCTAGCGGGTTCTCCTACGAGCAGTACTTC. It yields the protein CATSDRSRASGFSYEQYF.

The V gene is TRBV2, the J gene TRBJ2-5, with D maybe TRBD2 (9 bases). The CDR3 is 16 amino acids. The germline V gene has CDR1 SNHLY and CDR2 FYNNEI. V lost 6 bases and J 5 bases, leaving 22 bases between the germline ends. This CDR3 is CASREQGGLAPETQYF. In nucleotides, the CDR3 is TGTGCCAGCAGGGAACAGGGGGGACTAGCCCCGGAGACCCAGTACTTC. The full variable domain, with the rest looked up from reference TRBV2 and TRBJ2-5, is EPEVTQTPSHQVTQMGQEVILRCVPISNHLYFYWYRQILGQKVEFLVSFYNNEISEKSEIFDDQFSVERPDGSNFTLKIRSTKLEDSAMYFCASREQGGLAPETQYFGPGTRLLVL.

There are a few counts of this clonotype. In nucleotides, the CDR3 is TGTGCCAGCAGTGTATGGACAGTTTTGAACACTGAAGCTTTCTTT. It specifies CASSVWTVLNTEAFF. The chain employs TRBV2 and TRBJ1-1; possible D gene TRBD1, 6 bases. The V gene's germline CDR1 is SNHLY and CDR2 FYNNEI. Trimming removed 4 bases from V and 0 bases from J, with 12 bases in between. This CDR3 is 15 amino acids long.

This chain uses TRBV12-3 or TRBV12-4 with TRBJ1-1; TRBD1 might be the D (6 bases). Trimming pared 6 bases from V and 10 bases from J, leaving 18 bases between. The CDR3 length is 13 residues. The CDR3: CASRPRGGARAFF. The CDR3 DNA follows: TGTGCCAGCAGGCCACGCGGGGGGGCTAGAGCTTTCTTT.

This clonotype occurred a few times. The V gene is TRBV4-2, the J gene TRBJ2-7; no firm D call. Trimming removed 2 bases from V and 0 bases from J, with 11 bases in between. Germline lookup yields CDR1 LGHNA and CDR2 YNFKEQ. The CDR3 spans 15 residues. CDR3 sequence reads: CASSQIGLPSYEQYF. CDR3 in DNA: TGTGCCAGCAGCCAAATCGGCCTGCCCTCCTACGAGCAGTACTTC.

This clonotype has just a few counts. V is TRBV4-1 and J is TRBJ2-1, with D tentatively TRBD2 (6 bases). CDR1 is MGHRA, CDR2 YSYEKL, per germline. CDR3 size: 18 residues. Between the trimmed V and J ends, which lost 1 base and 0 bases, there was a span of 16 bases. The CDR3 loop reads CASSQGALAISSYNEQFF. The CDR3 DNA reads TGCGCCAGCAGCCAAGGGGCCCTAGCGATCAGCTCCTACAATGAGCAGTTCTTC.

The chain combines TRBV12-3 or TRBV12-4 with TRBJ2-1; a weak D match, TRBD2 (5 bases). With 4 bases removed from V and 2 bases from J, the gap between germline ends came to 12 bases. The CDR3 has 15 residues. This chain's CDR3 is CASSWIALTYNEQFF. Written as DNA, the CDR3 is TGTGCCAGCAGTTGGATAGCGTTGACCTACAATGAGCAGTTCTTC.

The chain combines TRBV12-3 or TRBV12-4 with TRBJ1-5, with no clear D. CDR3 size: 14 residues. Trimming removed 5 bases from V and 3 bases from J, with 11 bases in between. Written as DNA, the CDR3 is TGTGCCAGCAGTGTCCACAGCTCCAATCAGCCCCAGCATTTT. Translating it yields CASSVHSSNQPQHF.

The chain joins TRBV29-1 to TRBJ2-2, with D hard to call. Trimming stripped 5 bases from V and 0 bases from J, with 13 bases between. CDR1 and CDR2 from the germline V gene are SQVTM and ANQGSEA. This CDR3 is 15 amino acids long. The CDR3 bases are TGCAGCGTTTTAATGGGGTACTCGAACACCGGGGAGCTGTTTTTT. It codes for CSVLMGYSNTGELFF.